A single sample gave rise to the 27 T cell receptor beta chains below, sequenced in a study of cytomegalovirus exposure and HLA in healthy donors. Vbeta (60) and Jbeta (13) primers were used in the PCR. Produced via immunoSEQ multiplex PCR; TCRdb's table is partial and in-frame only. The sample yields about 200,000 clones, 75% to 90% seen once. Input material: PBMCs. The receptor source for this set is a woman aged 45-59 years in good health and CMV-seropositive.

The rearrangement joins TRBV2 to TRBJ2-7; 8 nucleotides line up with TRBD2. Germline CDR1 reads SNHLY; CDR2 reads FYNNEI. The CDR3 contains 13 residues. V gave up 6 bases and J gave up 7 bases; unmatched junction bases: 8. The CDR3 loop reads CASSPPGGSEQYF. The CDR3 DNA sequence: TGTGCCAGCAGCCCCCCGGGGGGGAGTGAGCAGTACTTC.

V is TRBV10-3 and J is TRBJ2-7; tentatively, D is TRBD2 (5 bases). This CDR3 is built from 13 residues. CDR1 is ENHRY, CDR2 SYGVKD, per germline. Trimming cost V 3 bases and J 0 bases, with 6 bases left between them. Here the CDR3 DNA reads TGTGCCATCAGTGACGGAGGCTCCTACGAGCAGTACTTC. Translating gives CAISDGGSYEQYF.

The table lists this clone with a few counts. The rearrangement links TRBV5-1 to TRBJ2-7; D might be TRBD1 (6 bases). This CDR3 region has 15 residues. Germline values: CDR1 SGHRS, CDR2 YFSETQ. Trimming stripped 1 base from V and 0 bases from J, with 11 bases between. Here the CDR3 DNA reads TGCGCCAGCAGCTTGTCAGGGGACCCCTCCTACGAGCAGTACTTC. Translated: CASSLSGDPSYEQYF.

The chain uses TRBV27 and TRBJ2-7; TRBD2 matches 9 bases. Germline CDR1 MNHEY, CDR2 SMNVEV (reference sequence). Trimming at V came to 6 bases and at J to 6 bases, leaving 6 bases not matched to a gene. This CDR3 has 13 residues. The CDR3: CASSWTSESEQYF. DNA of the CDR3: TGTGCCAGCAGCTGGACTAGCGAAAGCGAGCAGTACTTC.

The rearrangement links TRBV14 to TRBJ2-3; 8 nucleotides match TRBD2. V gave up 1 base and J gave up 3 bases; unmatched junction bases: 3. Germline V gene lookup returns CDR1 SGHDN and CDR2 FVKESK. There are 15 residues in the CDR3. CDR3 amino acids: CASSQASGSTDTQYF. CDR3 nucleotides: TGTGCCAGCAGCCAAGCTAGCGGGTCGACAGATACGCAGTATTTT.

This clone occurred once. The chain carries TRBV2 and TRBJ2-7, with 7 bases aligning to TRBD2. The CDR3 sequence is 15 residues long. CDR1 and CDR2 from the germline V gene are SNHLY and FYNNEI. Unmatched junction bases numbered 10, after V lost 6 bases and J lost 2 bases. CDR3: CASSEIGEGAYEQYF. In DNA, the CDR3 is TGTGCCAGCAGCGAAATCGGGGAGGGAGCCTACGAGCAGTACTTC.

The V and J genes are TRBV6-5 and TRBJ1-2; D not resolved. Germline CDR1 is MNHEY and CDR2 is SVGAGI. CDR3 length equals 15 residues. V was cut by 3 bases and J by 1 base, with 12 bases left in between. This CDR3 reads CASSYSTGINYGYTF. The CDR3 coding sequence is TGTGCCAGCAGTTATTCGACCGGGATTAACTATGGCTACACCTTC.

This clone was seen only once. V usage is TRBV15 and J usage is TRBJ1-2, with D uncertain. Deletions cut 5 bases from V and 8 bases from J, with 15 bases between. The CDR3 is made up of 13 amino acids. Germline CDR1 and CDR2: LNHNV and YYDKDF (reference sequence). The CDR3 bases are TGTGCCACCAGCGGCCGAGCAGGTGGCGGCTACACCTTC. Amino acids: CATSGRAGGGYTF. Together with reference TRBV15 and TRBJ1-2, the CDR3 gives the full variable domain: DAMVIQNPRYQVTQFGKPVTLSCSQTLNHNVMYWYQQKSSQAPKLLFHYYDKDFNNEADTPDNFQSRRPNTSFCFLDIRSPGLGDTAMYLCATSGRAGGGYTFGSGTRLTVV.

The CDR3 reads CASRWTGGDEQYF. CDR3 DNA: TGTGCCAGCAGGTGGACAGGGGGCGACGAGCAGTACTTC. This chain connects TRBV28 to TRBJ2-7; 11 nucleotides agree with TRBD1. After removal of 6 bases from V and 5 bases from J, the junction contained 3 bases not matched to a gene. Germline assignment: CDR1 MDHEN and CDR2 SYDVKM. The CDR3 covers 13 residues.

This clone was detected a few times. This sequence joins TRBV29-1 and TRBJ2-1, with no clear D. Germline V gene data show CDR1 as SQVTM and CDR2 as ANQGSEA. The CDR3 length is 10 residues. The V and J ends lost 7 bases and 1 base respectively, with 2 bases between them. CDR3: CSASYNEQFF. The CDR3, as DNA: TGCAGCGCGTCCTACAATGAGCAGTTCTTC.

This clone was seen only a few times. The V and J genes are TRBV28 and TRBJ2-3; TRBD2 aligns across 8 bases. The junction had 5 bases not matched to a gene; V was cut back by 7 bases and J by 2 bases. Germline values: CDR1 MDHEN, CDR2 SYDVKM. The CDR3 runs to 14 residues. Written as DNA, the CDR3 is TGTGCCAGCAAGCGGGGGATGAACACAGATACGCAGTATTTT. This gives the protein CASKRGMNTDTQYF.

For the CDR3, the DNA is TGTGCCAGCAGTGGACAGGGGGCGAAACAAGAGACCCAGTACTTC. Protein: CASSGQGAKQETQYF. V and J are TRBV2 and TRBJ2-5; 10 bases agree with TRBD1. The V gene's germline CDR1 is SNHLY and CDR2 FYNNEI. The CDR3 runs to 15 residues. Losses at the gene ends were 4 bases for V and 2 bases for J; bases not matched to a gene: 4.

The V gene is TRBV27, the J gene TRBJ1-4, with D possibly matching TRBD1 (5 bases). V lost 5 bases, J lost 4 bases, and 11 bases lay in between. The CDR3 runs 14 residues. The germline CDR1 and CDR2 sequences are MNHEY and SMNVEV (reference sequence). The CDR3 DNA follows: TGTGCCAGCAGTACAACAGGACGTAATGAAAAACTGTTTTTT. Translated, it gives CASSTTGRNEKLFF.

The V gene is TRBV4-2, the J gene TRBJ2-7, with TRBD2 identical over 14 bases. Germline V CDR1 and CDR2: LGHNA, YNFKEQ. V gave up 0 bases and J gave up 3 bases; unmatched junction bases: 13. The CDR3 contains 20 residues. The CDR3, as DNA: TGTGCCAGCAGCCAAGATGTGACTAGCGGGAGGGCCGACGGGGGCTACGAGCAGTACTTC. Its protein product is CASSQDVTSGRADGGYEQYF.

The chain carries TRBV5-4 and TRBJ2-7; unclear D gene. V lost 0 bases, J lost 3 bases, and 10 bases lay in between. The CDR3 contains 14 residues. Germline CDR1 is SGHNT and CDR2 is YYREEE (reference sequence). CDR3 region: CASSLGLTGYEQYF. CDR3 bases: TGTGCCAGCAGCTTGGGACTGACGGGCTACGAGCAGTACTTC.

The count of this clone is one. J is TRBJ2-7 and V is TRBV2; D not certain. The CDR3 loop spans 15 amino acids. Between the trimmed V and J ends, which lost 5 bases and 0 bases, there was a span of 14 bases. Germline CDR1 is SNHLY and CDR2 is FYNNEI. The CDR3 sequence is CASSRFPGDSYEQYF. CDR3 DNA sequence: TGTGCCAGCAGTAGGTTTCCGGGTGACTCCTACGAGCAGTACTTC. The full variable domain, completed using reference TRBV2 and TRBJ2-7, is EPEVTQTPSHQVTQMGQEVILRCVPISNHLYFYWYRQILGQKVEFLVSFYNNEISEKSEIFDDQFSVERPDGSNFTLKIRSTKLEDSAMYFCASSRFPGDSYEQYFGPGTRLTVT.

The chain employs TRBV10-3 and TRBJ2-3; 8 bases map to TRBD2. This CDR3 contains 14 residues. CDR1 ENHRY and CDR2 SYGVKD come from the germline V gene. Trimming removed 6 bases from V and 2 bases from J; junction bases left unmatched: 4. The CDR3: CAIRGRGATDTQYF. As DNA, the CDR3 is TGTGCCATCAGGGGGCGGGGGGCCACAGATACGCAGTATTTT.

This chain joins TRBV30 and TRBJ1-2; a weak D match, TRBD1 (5 bases). This CDR3 contains 14 residues. Germline CDR1 is GTSNPN and CDR2 is SVGIG (reference sequence). The V end was cut by 2 bases, the J end by 0 bases, with 10 bases between. CDR3 protein: CAWSLTVTNYGYTF. The CDR3 DNA sequence: TGTGCCTGGAGTTTGACAGTTACTAACTATGGCTACACCTTC.

The J gene is TRBJ2-5, the V gene TRBV7-8, with D unresolved. CDR3 length: 12 residues. Trimming left V 2 bases short and J 4 bases short, with 5 bases between. CDR1 and CDR2 (germline): SGHVS, FQNEAQ. CDR3 coding DNA: TGTGCCAGCAGCTTAAGAGTAGAGACCCAGTACTTC. The encoded protein is CASSLRVETQYF. Full variable domain (rest looked up from reference TRBV7-8 and TRBJ2-5): GAGVSQSPRYKVAKRGQDVALRCDPISGHVSLFWYQQALGQGPEFLTYFQNEAQLDKSGLPSDRFFAERPEGSVSTLKIQRTQQEDSAVYLCASSLRVETQYFGPGTRLLVL.

The chain has TRBV19 and TRBJ2-3, with D perhaps matching TRBD2 (7 bases). Germline CDR1 reads LNHDA; CDR2 reads SQIVND (reference sequence). The V gene lost 6 bases and the J gene lost 5 bases, with 18 bases spanning the gap. The CDR3 is 15 residues long. The CDR3 loop reads CASRLGGLGGDTQYF. CDR3 nucleotide sequence: TGTGCCAGTAGGCTGGGGGGGCTAGGAGGAGATACGCAGTATTTT.

The V call is TRBV28, the J call TRBJ2-1, with 9 bases lining up with TRBD2. Trimming removed 2 bases from V and 4 bases from J; junction bases left unmatched: 12. The germline V gene encodes CDR1 MDHEN and CDR2 SYDVKM. This CDR3 contains 18 residues. CDR3 residues: CASSLTVAGGAMYNEQFF. CDR3 DNA: TGTGCCAGCAGTTTAACGGTCGCGGGGGGGGCCATGTACAATGAGCAGTTCTTC.

The J gene is TRBJ1-2, the V gene TRBV5-6; TRBD1 agrees at 8 bases. This CDR3 has 14 amino acids. From germline, CDR1 is SGHDT and CDR2 YYEEEE. The V and J ends lost 3 bases and 5 bases, in that order; junction bases with no gene match: 6. DNA of the CDR3: TGTGCCAGCAGCTCTTGGACAGGGCTGTATGGCTACACCTTC. The encoded protein is CASSSWTGLYGYTF.

The table lists this clone with a count of one. J is TRBJ2-5 and V is TRBV7-2; D gene uncertain. Germline assignment: CDR1 SGHTA and CDR2 FQGNSA. The CDR3 totals 13 residues. The V gene lost 5 bases and the J gene lost 6 bases, with 13 bases spanning the gap. The CDR3 sequence: CASSLSRWQTQYF. The DNA of the CDR3 is TGTGCCAGCAGCCTCTCCCGCTGGCAGACCCAGTACTTC.

The V call is TRBV6-5, the J call TRBJ2-2, with 11 positions matching TRBD2. The CDR3 has 14 residues. Germline V gene sequence: CDR1 MNHEY, CDR2 SVGAGI. Trimming at V came to 7 bases and at J to 6 bases, leaving 4 bases not matched to a gene. In nucleotides, the CDR3 is TGTGCCAGCAAACTGACTAGCGGGGCCGGGGAGCTGTTTTTT. It specifies CASKLTSGAGELFF.

The V gene is TRBV30, the J gene TRBJ1-2; TRBD1 aligns across 11 bases. Germline values: CDR1 GTSNPN, CDR2 SVGIG (reference sequence). CDR3 length equals 14 residues. The J segment lost 5 bases and the V segment lost 3 bases, leaving 5 bases of the junction unmatched. CDR3: CAWSGQGANYGYTF. The DNA of the CDR3 is TGTGCCTGGAGCGGACAGGGGGCAAATTATGGCTACACCTTC.

The J gene is TRBJ2-5, the V gene TRBV2; TRBD1 agrees at 7 bases. The J segment lost 1 base and the V segment lost 5 bases, leaving 1 base of the junction unmatched. The germline V gene encodes CDR1 SNHLY and CDR2 FYNNEI. The CDR3 covers 13 residues. The CDR3 DNA follows: TGTGCCAGCAGTCGGGACAGCCAAGAGACCCAGTACTTC. Its translation: CASSRDSQETQYF.

V is TRBV5-1 and J is TRBJ2-3; D gene unclear. Deletions cut 4 bases from V and 9 bases from J, with 9 bases between. Germline CDR1 and CDR2: SGHRS and YFSETQ. This CDR3 contains 11 residues. The CDR3 region has the DNA TGCGCCAGCAGCCTAGACGGAACGCAGTATTTT. It encodes CASSLDGTQYF.